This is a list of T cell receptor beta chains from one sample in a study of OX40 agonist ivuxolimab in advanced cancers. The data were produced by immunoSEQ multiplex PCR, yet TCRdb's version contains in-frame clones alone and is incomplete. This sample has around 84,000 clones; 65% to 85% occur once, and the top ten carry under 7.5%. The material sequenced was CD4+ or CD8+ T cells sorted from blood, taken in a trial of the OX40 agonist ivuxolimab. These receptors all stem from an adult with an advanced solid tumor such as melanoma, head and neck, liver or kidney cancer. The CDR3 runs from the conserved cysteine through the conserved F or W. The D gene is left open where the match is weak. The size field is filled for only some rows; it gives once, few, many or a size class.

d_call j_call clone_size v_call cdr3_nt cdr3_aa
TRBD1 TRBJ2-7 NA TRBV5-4 TGTGCCAGCAGCCAAAATCCCGGGACAGGGGGGAACGAGCAGTACTTC CASSQNPGTGGNEQYF
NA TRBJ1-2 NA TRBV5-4 TGTGCCAGCAGCTTGGACAGTTACTATGGCTACACCTTC CASSLDSYYGYTF
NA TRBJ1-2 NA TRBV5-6 TGTGCCAGCAGCTTGGATCCTAACTATGGCTACACCTTC CASSLDPNYGYTF
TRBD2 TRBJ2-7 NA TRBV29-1 TGCAGCGTTGAAGAAGTGACTAGCGGGAGATACGAGCAGTACTTC CSVEEVTSGRYEQYF
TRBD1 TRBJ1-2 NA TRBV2 TGTGCCAGCAGTGATATGGGACAGGCCCTCGGGGGCTACACCTTC CASSDMGQALGGYTF
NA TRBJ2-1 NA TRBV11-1 TGTGCCAGCAGCTGGAGGGCCCCAAATGAGCAGTTCTTC CASSWRAPNEQFF
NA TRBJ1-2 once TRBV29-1 TGCAGCGTTGGCCCGTTGAAAAACTATGGCTACACCTTC CSVGPLKNYGYTF
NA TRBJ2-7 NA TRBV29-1 TGCAGCGTTGAAGAGGGACCGTTCGGCGAGCAGTACTTC CSVEEGPFGEQYF
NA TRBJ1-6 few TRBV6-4 TGTGCCAGCAGTGAACGGGGCAGAAGTTCACCCCTCCACTTT CASSERGRSSPLHF
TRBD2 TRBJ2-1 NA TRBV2 TGTGCCAGCAGGCCCGGGACTAGCGGCGGTGAGCAGTTCTTC CASRPGTSGGEQFF
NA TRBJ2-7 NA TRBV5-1 TGCGCCAGCAGCTCAGACTACGAGCAGTACTTC CASSSDYEQYF
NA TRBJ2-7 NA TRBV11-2 TGTGCCAGCAGCTTAGATCGACAGAGCGACGAGCAGTACTTC CASSLDRQSDEQYF
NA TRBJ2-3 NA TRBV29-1 TGCAGCGTTGGTAAAGTTTCTAGCACGGATACGCAGTATTTT CSVGKVSSTDTQYF
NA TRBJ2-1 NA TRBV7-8 TGTGCCAGCAGCCGACAGAGCTCCTACAATGAGCAGTTCTTC CASSRQSSYNEQFF
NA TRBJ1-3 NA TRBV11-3 TGTGCCAGCAGCTTGGACCCTGGGTCTGGAAACACCATATATTTT CASSLDPGSGNTIYF
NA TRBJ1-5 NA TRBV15 TGTGCCACCAGCAGACCTATCCAGGGGAGGAGCAATCAGCCCCAGCATTTT CATSRPIQGRSNQPQHF
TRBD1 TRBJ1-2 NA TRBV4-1 TGCGCCAGCAGCCAAGAGACAGGGCTAGGTCTCGCTATCTATGGCTACACCTTC CASSQETGLGLAIYGYTF
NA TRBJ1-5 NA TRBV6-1 TGTGCCAGCAGTGACGGAGGGCAGCCCCAGCATTTT CASSDGGQPQHF
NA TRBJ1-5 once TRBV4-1 TGCGCCAGCAGCCGGGTCGGGGGAATTCAGCCCCAGCATTTT CASSRVGGIQPQHF
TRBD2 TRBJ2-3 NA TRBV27 TGTGCCAGCAGTTTATATACTAGCGGGAGGCCCTATACGCAGTATTTT CASSLYTSGRPYTQYF
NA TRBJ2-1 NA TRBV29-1 TGCAGCGTTGAACGGCTTGACAATGAGCAGTTCTTC CSVERLDNEQFF
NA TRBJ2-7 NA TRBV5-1 TGCGCCAGCAGCCCCACAACAGGTTACGAGCAGTACTTC CASSPTTGYEQYF
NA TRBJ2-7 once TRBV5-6 TGTGCCAGCAGCTTTGGGGGCTACGAGCAGTACTTC CASSFGGYEQYF
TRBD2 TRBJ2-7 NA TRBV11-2 TGTGCCAGCAGCTTCACATTTAGCGGGAGCGAGCAGTACTTC CASSFTFSGSEQYF
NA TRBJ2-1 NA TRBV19 TGTGCCAGTACCAGGGACTCCTTATACAATGAGCAGTTCTTC CASTRDSLYNEQFF
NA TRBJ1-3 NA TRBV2 TGTGCCAGCAGTGGCACCTTCAGGGTTAAAGGAAACACCATATATTTT CASSGTFRVKGNTIYF
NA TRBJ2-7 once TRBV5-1 TGCGCCAGCAGCTTTATCGCGGGACTCACCTACGAGCAGTACTTC CASSFIAGLTYEQYF